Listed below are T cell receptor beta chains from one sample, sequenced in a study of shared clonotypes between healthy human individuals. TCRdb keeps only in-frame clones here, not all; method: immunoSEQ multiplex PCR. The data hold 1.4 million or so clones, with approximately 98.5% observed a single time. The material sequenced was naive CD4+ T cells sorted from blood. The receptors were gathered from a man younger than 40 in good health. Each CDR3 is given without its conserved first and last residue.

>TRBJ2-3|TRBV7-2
ASSGQHGDTQY
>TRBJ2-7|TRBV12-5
ASGLADRTGGSYEQY
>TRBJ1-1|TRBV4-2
ASSQGERNTEAF
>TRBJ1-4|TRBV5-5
ASSFLGTATNEKLF
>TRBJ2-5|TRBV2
ASRGPGLAGGDSVTQY
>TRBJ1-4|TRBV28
ASLADIRYEKLF
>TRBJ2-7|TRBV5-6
ASSLQGPLEQY
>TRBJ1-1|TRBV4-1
ASSQAAFGDTEAF
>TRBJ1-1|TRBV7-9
ASRPRGTTEAF
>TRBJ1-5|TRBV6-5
ASNNPRMPQH